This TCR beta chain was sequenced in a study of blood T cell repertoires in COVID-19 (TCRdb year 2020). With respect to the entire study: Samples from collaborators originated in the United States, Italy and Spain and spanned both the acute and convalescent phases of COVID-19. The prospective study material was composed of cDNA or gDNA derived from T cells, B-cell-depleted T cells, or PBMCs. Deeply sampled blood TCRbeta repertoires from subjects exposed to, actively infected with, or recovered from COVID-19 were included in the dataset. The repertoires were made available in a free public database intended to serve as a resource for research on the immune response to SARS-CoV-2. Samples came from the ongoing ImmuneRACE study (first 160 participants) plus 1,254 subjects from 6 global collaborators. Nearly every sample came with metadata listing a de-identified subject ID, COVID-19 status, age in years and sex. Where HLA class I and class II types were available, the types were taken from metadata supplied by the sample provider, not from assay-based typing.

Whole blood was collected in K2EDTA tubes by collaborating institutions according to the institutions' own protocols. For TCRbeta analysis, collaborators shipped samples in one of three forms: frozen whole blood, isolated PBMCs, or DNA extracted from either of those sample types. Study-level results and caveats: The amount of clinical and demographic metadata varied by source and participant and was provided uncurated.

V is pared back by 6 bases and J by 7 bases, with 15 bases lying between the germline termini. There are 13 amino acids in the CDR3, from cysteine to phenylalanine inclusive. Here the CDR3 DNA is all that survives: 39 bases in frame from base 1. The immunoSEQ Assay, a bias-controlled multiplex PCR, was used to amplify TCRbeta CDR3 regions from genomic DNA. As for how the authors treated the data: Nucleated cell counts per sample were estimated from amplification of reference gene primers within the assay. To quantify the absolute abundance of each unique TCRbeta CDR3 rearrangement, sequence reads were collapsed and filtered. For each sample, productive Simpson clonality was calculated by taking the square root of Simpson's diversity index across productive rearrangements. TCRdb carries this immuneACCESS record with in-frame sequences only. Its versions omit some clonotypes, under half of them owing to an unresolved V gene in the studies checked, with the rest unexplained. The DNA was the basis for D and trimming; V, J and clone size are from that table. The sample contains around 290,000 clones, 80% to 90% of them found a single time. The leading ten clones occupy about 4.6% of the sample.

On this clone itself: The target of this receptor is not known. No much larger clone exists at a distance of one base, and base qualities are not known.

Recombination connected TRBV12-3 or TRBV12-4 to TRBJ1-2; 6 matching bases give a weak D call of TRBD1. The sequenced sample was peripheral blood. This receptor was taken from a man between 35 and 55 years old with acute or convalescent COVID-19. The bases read TGTGCCAGCAGGAGCACAGGGTCCGGTGGCTACACCTTC. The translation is CASRSTGSGGYTF.